The present T cell receptor beta chain was sequenced within a study of radiotherapy plus CTLA-4 blockade in lung cancer. Study details: Disease control was present in under 35% of patients, and objective responses in about 18%.

V trimming: 4 bases; J trimming: 7 bases; junction bases outside the gene matches: 2. CDR3 length equals 13 residues. CDR1 is SGHAT and CDR2 is FQNNGV in the germline V gene. Profiled with immunoSEQ multiplex PCR; TCRdb holds only in-frame clones, not every one. The sample records about 88,000 clones, roughly 70% being singletons. This receptor was taken from a human donor with non-small cell lung cancer that progressed on radiotherapy plus ipilimumab. The sample here was peripheral blood, taken from a patient treated with radiotherapy plus ipilimumab. This chain joins TRBV11-2 and TRBJ2-2; TRBD1 matches at 8 bases. In nucleotides, the CDR3 is TGTGCCAGCAGCTACAGGGGGGACGGGGAGCTGTTTTTT. Amino acid sequence: CASSYRGDGELFF. Supplemented by reference TRBV11-2 and TRBJ2-2, the full variable domain reads EAGVAQSPRYKIIEKRQSVAFWCNPISGHATLYWYQQILGQGPKLLIQFQNNGVVDDSQLPKDRFSAERLKGVDSTLKIQPAKLEDSAVYLCASSYRGDGELFFGEGSRLTVL.